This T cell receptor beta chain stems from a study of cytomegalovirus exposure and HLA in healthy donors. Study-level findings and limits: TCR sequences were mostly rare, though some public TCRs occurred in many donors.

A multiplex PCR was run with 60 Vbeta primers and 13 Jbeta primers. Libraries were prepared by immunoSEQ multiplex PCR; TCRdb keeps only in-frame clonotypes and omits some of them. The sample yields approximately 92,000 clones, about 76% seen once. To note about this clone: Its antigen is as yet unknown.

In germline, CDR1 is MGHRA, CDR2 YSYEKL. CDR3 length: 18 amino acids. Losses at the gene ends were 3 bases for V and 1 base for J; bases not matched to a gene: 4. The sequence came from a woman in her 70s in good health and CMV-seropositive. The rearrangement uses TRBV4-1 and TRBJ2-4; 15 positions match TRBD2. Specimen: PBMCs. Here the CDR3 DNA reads TGCGCCAGCAGCCACGGACTAGCGGGAGGGCTCGCCAAAAACATTCAGTACTTC. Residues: CASSHGLAGGLAKNIQYF.